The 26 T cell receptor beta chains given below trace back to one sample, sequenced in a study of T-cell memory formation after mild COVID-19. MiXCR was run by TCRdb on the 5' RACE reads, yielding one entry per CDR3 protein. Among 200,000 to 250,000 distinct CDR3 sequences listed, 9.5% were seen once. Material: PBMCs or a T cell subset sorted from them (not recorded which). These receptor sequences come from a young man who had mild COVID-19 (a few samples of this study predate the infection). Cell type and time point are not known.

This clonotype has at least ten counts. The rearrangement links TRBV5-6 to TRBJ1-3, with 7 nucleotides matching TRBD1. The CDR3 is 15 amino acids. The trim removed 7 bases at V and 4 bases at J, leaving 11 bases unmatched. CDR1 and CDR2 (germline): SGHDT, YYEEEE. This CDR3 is CASGRRGLPGNTIYF. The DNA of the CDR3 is TGTGCCAGCGGCCGAAGGGGGCTGCCAGGAAACACCATATATTTT.

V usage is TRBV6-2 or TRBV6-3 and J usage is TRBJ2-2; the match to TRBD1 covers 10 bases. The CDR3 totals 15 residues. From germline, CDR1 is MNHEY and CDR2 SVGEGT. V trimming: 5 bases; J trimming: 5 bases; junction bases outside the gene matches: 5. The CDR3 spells CASSRPGQGTGELFF. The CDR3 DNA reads TGTGCCAGCAGTAGACCGGGACAGGGGACCGGGGAGCTGTTTTTT.

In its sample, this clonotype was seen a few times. This CDR3 reads CASSQAPRGRFLKGTDTQYF. In DNA form, the CDR3 reads TGCGCCAGCAGCCAAGCCCCCCGGGGGCGATTTCTCAAGGGCACAGATACGCAGTATTTT. V is TRBV4-3 and J is TRBJ2-3; the D call may be TRBD1 or TRBD2 (6 bases each). The ends were cut back, 1 base at V and 1 base at J, with 24 bases in the middle. Germline-derived CDR1 and CDR2 are LGHNA and YSLEER. CDR3 length equals 20 residues.

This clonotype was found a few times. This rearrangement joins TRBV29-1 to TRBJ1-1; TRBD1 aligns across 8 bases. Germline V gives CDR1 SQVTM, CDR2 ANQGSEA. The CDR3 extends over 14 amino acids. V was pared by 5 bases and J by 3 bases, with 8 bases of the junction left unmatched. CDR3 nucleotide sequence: TGCAGCGTTTCGCGACAGGGGAGGGACACTGAAGCTTTCTTT. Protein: CSVSRQGRDTEAFF.

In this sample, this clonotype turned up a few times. This chain's CDR3 is CASSLGLRNYGYTF. The CDR3 DNA is TGTGCCAGCAGCTTAGGGCTGAGGAACTATGGCTACACCTTC. The chain links TRBV7-2 to TRBJ1-2; D is unresolved. This CDR3 is 14 amino acids long. Germline V gives CDR1 SGHTA, CDR2 FQGNSA. Trimming stripped 1 base from V and 2 bases from J, with 8 bases between.

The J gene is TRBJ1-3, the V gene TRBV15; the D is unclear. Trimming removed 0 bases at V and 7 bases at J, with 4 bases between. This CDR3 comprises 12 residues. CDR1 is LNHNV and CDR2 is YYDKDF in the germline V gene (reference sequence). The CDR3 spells CATSRDENTIYF. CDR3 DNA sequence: TGTGCCACCAGCAGAGATGAGAACACCATATATTTT.

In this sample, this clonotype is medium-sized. The CDR3 here is CASSFSGDTDTQYF. CDR3 nucleotide sequence: TGTGCCAGCAGCTTTTCAGGGGACACAGATACGCAGTATTTT. V and J are TRBV7-9 and TRBJ2-3, with a tentative D call TRBD1 (6 bases). CDR1 is SEHNR and CDR2 is FQNEAQ in the germline V gene (reference sequence). The CDR3 consists of 14 residues. Trimming cost V 3 bases and J 2 bases, with 9 bases left between them.

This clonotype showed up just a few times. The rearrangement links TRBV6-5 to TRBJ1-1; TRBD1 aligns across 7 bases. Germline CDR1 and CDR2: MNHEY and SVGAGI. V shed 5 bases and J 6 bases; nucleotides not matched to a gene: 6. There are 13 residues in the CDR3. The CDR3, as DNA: TGTGCCAGCAGTAGACAGGGAGGGGCTGAAGCTTTCTTT. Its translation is CASSRQGGAEAFF.

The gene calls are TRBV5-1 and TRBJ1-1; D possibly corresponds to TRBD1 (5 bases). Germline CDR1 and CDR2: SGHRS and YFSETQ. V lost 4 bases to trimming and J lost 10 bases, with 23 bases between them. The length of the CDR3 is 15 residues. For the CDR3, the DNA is TGCGCCAGCAGCAATCAAACCGGGACGCTCGGGGTAGCTTTCTTT. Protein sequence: CASSNQTGTLGVAFF.

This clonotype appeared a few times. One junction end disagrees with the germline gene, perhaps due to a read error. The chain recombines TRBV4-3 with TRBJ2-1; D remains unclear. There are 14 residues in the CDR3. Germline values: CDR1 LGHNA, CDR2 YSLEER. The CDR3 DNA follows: TGCGCCAGCAGCCAAGAGGTCCAGGCCCTTGCGGTAACCTTC. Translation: CASSQEVQALAVTF.

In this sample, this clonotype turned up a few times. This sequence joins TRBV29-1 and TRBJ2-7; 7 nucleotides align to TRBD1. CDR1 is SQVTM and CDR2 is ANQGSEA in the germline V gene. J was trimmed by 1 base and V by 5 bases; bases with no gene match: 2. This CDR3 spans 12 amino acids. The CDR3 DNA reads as TGCAGCGTTAACAGGGGTTCCTACGAGCAGTACTTC. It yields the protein CSVNRGSYEQYF.

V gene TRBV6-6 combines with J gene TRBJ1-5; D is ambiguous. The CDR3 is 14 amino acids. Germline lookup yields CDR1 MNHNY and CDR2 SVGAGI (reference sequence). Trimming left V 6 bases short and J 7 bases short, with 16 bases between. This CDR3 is CASSPTSVVQPQHF. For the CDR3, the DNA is TGTGCCAGCAGCCCAACGTCGGTGGTACAGCCCCAGCATTTT.

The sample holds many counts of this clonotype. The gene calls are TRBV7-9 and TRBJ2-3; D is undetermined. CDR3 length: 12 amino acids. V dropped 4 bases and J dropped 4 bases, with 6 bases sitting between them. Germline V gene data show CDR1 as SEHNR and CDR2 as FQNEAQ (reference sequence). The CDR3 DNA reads TGTGCCAGCAGCTACACCCCAGATACGCAGTATTTT. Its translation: CASSYTPDTQYF.

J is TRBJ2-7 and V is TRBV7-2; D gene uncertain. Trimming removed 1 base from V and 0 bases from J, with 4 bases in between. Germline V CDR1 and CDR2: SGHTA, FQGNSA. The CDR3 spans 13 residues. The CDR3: CASSLGNSYEQYF. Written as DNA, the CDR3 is TGTGCCAGCAGCTTAGGGAACTCCTACGAGCAGTACTTC. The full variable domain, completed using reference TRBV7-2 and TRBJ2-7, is GAGVSQSPSNKVTEKGKDVELRCDPISGHTALYWYRQSLGQGLEFLIYFQGNSAPDKSGLPSDRFSAERTGGSVSTLTIQRTQQEDSAVYLCASSLGNSYEQYFGPGTRLTVT.

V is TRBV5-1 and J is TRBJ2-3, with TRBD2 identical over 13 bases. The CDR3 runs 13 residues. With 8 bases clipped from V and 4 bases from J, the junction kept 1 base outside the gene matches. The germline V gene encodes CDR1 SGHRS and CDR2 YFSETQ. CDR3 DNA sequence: TGCGCCAGTGGACTAGCGGGGGCAGATACGCAGTATTTT. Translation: CASGLAGADTQYF. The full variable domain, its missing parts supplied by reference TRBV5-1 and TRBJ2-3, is KAGVTQTPRYLIKTRGQQVTLSCSPISGHRSVSWYQQTPGQGLQFLFEYFSETQRNKGNFPGRFSGRQFSNSRSEMNVSTLELGDSALYLCASGLAGADTQYFGPGTRLTVL.

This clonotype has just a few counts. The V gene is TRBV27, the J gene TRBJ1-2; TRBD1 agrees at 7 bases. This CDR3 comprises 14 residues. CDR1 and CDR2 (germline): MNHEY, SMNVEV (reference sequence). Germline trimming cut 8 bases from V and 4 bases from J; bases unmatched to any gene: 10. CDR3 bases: TGTGCCAGCCGCGGTGACAGGGTTTCCTATGGCTACACCTTC. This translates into CASRGDRVSYGYTF.

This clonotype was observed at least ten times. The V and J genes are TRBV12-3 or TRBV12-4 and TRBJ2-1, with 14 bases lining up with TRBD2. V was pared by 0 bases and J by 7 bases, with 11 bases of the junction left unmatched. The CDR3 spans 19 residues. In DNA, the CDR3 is TGTGCCAGCAGTTTAGCATCGAGACTAGCGGGGGGGCGGTGGAATGAGCAGTTCTTC. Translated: CASSLASRLAGGRWNEQFF.

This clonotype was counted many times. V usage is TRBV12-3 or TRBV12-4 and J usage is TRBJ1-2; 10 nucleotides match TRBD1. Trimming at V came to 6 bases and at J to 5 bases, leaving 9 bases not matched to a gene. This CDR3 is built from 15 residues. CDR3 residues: CASSQAGTGDYGYTF. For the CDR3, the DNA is TGTGCCAGCAGCCAAGCCGGGACAGGGGATTATGGCTACACCTTC.

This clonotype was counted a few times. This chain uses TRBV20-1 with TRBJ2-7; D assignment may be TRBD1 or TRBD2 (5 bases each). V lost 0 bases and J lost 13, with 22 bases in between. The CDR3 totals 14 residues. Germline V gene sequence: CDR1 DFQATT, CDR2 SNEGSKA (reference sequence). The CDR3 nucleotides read TGCAGTGCTAGAGATATGACTGGCGGCTCGAGGGGCTACTTC. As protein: CSARDMTGGSRGYF.

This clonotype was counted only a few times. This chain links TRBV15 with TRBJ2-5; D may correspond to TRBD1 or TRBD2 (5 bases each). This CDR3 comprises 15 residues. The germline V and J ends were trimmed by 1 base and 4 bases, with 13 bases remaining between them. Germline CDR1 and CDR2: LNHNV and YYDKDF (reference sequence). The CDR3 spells CATSRGGGGGETQYF. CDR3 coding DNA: TGTGCCACCAGCAGAGGGGGCGGAGGCGGAGAGACCCAGTACTTC.

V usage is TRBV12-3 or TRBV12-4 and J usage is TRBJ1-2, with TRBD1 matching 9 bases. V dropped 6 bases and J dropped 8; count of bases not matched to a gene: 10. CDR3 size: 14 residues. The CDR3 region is CASSPRDRVGGYTF. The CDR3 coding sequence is TGTGCCAGCAGCCCAAGGGACAGGGTTGGCGGCTACACCTTC.

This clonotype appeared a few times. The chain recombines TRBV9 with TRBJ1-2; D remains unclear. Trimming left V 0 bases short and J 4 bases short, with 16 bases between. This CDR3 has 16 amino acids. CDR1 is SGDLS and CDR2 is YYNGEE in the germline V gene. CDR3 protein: CASSVEADPRSYGYTF. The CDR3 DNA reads TGTGCCAGCAGCGTAGAAGCAGACCCCCGCTCCTATGGCTACACCTTC.

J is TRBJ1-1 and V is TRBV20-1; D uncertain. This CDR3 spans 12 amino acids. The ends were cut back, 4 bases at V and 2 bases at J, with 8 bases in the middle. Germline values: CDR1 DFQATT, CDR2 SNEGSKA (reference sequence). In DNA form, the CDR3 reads TGCAGTGCTAAGGGTTTCAACACTGAAGCTTTCTTT. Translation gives CSAKGFNTEAFF.

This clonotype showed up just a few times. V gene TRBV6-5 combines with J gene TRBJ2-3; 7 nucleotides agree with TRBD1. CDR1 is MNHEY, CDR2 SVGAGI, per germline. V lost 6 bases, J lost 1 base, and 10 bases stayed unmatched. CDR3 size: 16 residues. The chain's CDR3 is CASRGDRESRTDTQYF. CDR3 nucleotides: TGTGCCAGCAGAGGTGACAGGGAAAGTCGCACAGATACGCAGTATTTT.

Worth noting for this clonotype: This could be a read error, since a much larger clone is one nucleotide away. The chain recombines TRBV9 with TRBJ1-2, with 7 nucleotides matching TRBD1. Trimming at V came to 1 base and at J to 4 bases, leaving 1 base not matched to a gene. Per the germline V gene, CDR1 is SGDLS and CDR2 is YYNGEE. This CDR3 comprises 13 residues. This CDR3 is CASSVQGGYGYTF. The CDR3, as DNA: TGTGCCAGCAGCGTACAGGGGGGCTATGGCTACACCTTC.

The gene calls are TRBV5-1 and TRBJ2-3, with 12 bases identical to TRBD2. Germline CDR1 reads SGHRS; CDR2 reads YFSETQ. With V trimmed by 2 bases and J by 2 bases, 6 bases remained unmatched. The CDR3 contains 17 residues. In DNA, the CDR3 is TGCGCCAGCAGCTTACCGGGACTAGCGGGCCTCACAGATACGCAGTATTTT. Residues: CASSLPGLAGLTDTQYF.